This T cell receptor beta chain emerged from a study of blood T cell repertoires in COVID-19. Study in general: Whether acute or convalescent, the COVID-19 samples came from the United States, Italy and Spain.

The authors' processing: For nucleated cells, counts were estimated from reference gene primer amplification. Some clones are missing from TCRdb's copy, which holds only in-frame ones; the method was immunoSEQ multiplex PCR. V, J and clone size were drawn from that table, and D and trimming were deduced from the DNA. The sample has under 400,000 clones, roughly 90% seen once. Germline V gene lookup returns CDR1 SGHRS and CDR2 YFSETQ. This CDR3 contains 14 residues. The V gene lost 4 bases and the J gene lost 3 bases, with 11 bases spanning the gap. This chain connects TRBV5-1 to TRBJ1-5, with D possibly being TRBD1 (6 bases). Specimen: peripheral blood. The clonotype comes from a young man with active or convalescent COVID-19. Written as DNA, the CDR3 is TGCGCCAGCAGCCCCACAGGGATCAATCAGCCCCAGCATTTT. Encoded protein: CASSPTGINQPQHF.